This T cell receptor beta chain was identified during a study of vaccination effects on CD4 cells after COVID-19. The study, taken as a whole, reports: In the study, convalescent patients were few, and early post-infection timepoints were absent.

Sequencing was performed with immunoSEQ multiplex PCR; in TCRdb, only in-frame clones are kept and a portion is missing. The table has about 59,000 clones, around 82% seen once. Before any sequencing was done, the ViraFEST assay used viral peptide pools to expand antigen-specific CD4+ T cells. Following culture for approximately 11 days, CD4+ T cells were isolated. Two doses of either BNT162b2 or mRNA-1273 were given to each participant. Germline V gives CDR1 WNHNN, CDR2 SYGVQD (reference sequence). The CDR3 has 15 amino acids. The V and J ends lost 8 bases and 2 bases respectively, with 17 bases between them. This clone was seen only a few times. What it binds is not known.

Source: CD4+ T cells from PBMCs cultured with HCoV-OC43 spike peptides, taken after COVID-19 vaccination. The subset is: HCoV-OC43 spike overlapping peptide pool stimulation. The chain has TRBV10-1 and TRBJ2-3; D may correspond to TRBD1 or TRBD2 (6 bases each). This clonotype originated in a human donor who received a COVID-19 vaccine. This CDR3 is CASGSGASPTDTQYF. As DNA, the CDR3 is TGCGCCAGCGGCTCGGGGGCTTCCCCCACAGATACGCAGTATTTT.